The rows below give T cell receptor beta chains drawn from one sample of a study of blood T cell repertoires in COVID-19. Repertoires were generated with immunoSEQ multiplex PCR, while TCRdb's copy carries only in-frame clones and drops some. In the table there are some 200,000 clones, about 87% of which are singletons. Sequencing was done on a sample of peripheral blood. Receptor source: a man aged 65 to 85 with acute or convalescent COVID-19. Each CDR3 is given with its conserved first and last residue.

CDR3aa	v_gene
CASLLDSSYEQYF	TRBV6-5
CASSQEGSNSPLHF	TRBV14
CASSPWAGGAYNEQFF	TRBV5-1
CASSLAAATYNEQFF	TRBV11-3
CACPYQETQYF	TRBV30
CASSYLGQGNGKLFF	TRBV6-5
CATSRVEGYGYTF	TRBV15
CASSEEGQVPYGYTF	TRBV6-1
CASRNPGSIETQYF	TRBV5-4
CAITVQTTGELFF	TRBV10-3
CASSRSAGEGDTQYF	TRBV5-4
CASSLRQGATEAFF	TRBV28
CASSLGLGTVHSTDTQYF	TRBV7-9
CASSFISQSSYEQYF	TRBV28
CASSQEGTSGYNEQFF	TRBV4-3
CASLSGRGNSPLHF	TRBV27
CASSSGLYNEQFF	TRBV7-2
CASSRRTGEIGYTF	TRBV3-1/TRBV3-2
CASRPGHNYGYTF	TRBV6-5
CASSQVSSGMEFF	TRBV14
CASSPSASQETQYF	TRBV9
CSVDSLPEATEAFF	TRBV29-1
CASSVQGGNQPQHF	TRBV5-1
CASTPGVELTEAFF	TRBV7-9
CASSLEYNEQFF	TRBV2
CASSRLQETQYF	TRBV3-1/TRBV3-2
CASTSGPEQFF	TRBV19
CASRTTSGSPGELFF	TRBV5-1
CASAGGAGETQYF	TRBV30
CAWSVGRFPNEQYF	TRBV30
CASSLQGNNQPQHF	TRBV28
CASSLRQGHQPQHF	TRBV19
CASSTTGASYEQYF	TRBV19
CASREPGGLMNTEAFF	TRBV28
CASSSGQRNQPQHF	TRBV28
CASSEYSGTSGGYEQYF	TRBV6-1
CASSSGHSTDTQYF	TRBV28
CASSQESFTGGFSGANVLTF	TRBV4-2
CAHREIGRAPNAGELFF	TRBV10-1
CAWGLVLGEQFF	TRBV30
CASSIRTSGRAYNEQFF	TRBV19
CASSRNREWDTEAFF	TRBV16
CSVSGFMGEKLFF	TRBV29-1
CASSSSVSTDTQYF	TRBV5-1